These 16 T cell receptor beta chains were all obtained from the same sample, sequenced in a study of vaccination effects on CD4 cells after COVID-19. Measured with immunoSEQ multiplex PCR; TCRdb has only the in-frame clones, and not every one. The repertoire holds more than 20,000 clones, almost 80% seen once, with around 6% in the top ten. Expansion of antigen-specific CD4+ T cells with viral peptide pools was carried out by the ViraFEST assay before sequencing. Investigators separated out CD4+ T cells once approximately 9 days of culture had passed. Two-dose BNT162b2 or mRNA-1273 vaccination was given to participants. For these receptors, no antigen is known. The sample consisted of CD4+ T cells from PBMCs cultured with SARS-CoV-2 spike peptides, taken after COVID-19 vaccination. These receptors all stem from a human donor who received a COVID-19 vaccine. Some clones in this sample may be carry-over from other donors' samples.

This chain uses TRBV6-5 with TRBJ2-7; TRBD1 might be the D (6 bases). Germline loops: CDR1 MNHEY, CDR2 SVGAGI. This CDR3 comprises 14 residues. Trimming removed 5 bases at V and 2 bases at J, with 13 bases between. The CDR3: CASSIGQSAYEQYV. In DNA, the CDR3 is TGTGCCAGCAGTATCGGACAGTCCGCCTACGAGCAGTACGTC.

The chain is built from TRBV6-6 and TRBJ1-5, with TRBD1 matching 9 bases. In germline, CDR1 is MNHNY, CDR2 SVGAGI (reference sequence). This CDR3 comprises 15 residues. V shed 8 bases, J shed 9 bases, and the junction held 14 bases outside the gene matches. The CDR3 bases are TGTGCCAGCCAACCCGGGACAGGGACCTCACCGCCCCAGCATTTT. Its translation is CASQPGTGTSPPQHF.

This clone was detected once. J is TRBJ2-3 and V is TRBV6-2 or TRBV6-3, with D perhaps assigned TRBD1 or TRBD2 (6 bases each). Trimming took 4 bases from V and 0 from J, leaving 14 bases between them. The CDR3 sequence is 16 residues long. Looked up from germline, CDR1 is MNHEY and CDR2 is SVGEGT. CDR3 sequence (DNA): TGTGCCAGCAGTTTGAGGGGGGCTATCAGCACAGATACGCAGTATTTT. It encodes CASSLRGAISTDTQYF.

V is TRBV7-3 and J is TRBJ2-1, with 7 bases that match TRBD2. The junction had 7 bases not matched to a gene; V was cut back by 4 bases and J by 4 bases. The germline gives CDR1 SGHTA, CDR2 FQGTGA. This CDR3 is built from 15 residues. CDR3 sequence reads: CASSSTGTTYNEQFF. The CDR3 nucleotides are TGTGCCAGCAGCTCAACCGGGACTACTTACAATGAGCAGTTCTTC.

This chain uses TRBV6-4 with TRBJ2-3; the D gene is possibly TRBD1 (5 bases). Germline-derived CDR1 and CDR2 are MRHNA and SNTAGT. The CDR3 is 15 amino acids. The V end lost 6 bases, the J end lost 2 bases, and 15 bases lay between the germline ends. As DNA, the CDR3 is TGTGCCAGCAGCGCTACAGGTTATGACACAGATACGCAGTATTTT. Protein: CASSATGYDTDTQYF.

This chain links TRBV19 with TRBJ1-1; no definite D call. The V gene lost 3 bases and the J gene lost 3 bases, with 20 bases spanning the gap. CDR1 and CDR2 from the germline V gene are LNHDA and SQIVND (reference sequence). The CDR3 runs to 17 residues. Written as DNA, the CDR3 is TGTGCCAGTAGTATCCTCCACATGCCGCCTAGGGACACTGAAGCTTTCTTT. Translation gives CASSILHMPPRDTEAFF.

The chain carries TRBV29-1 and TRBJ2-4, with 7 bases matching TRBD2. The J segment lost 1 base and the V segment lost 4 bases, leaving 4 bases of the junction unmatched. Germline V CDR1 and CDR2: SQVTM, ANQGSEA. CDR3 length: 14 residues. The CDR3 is CSVAQAGAKNIQYF. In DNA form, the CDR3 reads TGCAGCGTTGCCCAAGCGGGGGCCAAAAACATTCAGTACTTC.

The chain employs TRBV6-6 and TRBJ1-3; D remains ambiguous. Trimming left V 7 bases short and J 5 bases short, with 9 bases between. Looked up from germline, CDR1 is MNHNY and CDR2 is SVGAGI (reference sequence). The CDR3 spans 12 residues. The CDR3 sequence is CASTYPRNTIYF. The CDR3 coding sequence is TGTGCCAGCACCTACCCGAGAAACACCATATATTTT.

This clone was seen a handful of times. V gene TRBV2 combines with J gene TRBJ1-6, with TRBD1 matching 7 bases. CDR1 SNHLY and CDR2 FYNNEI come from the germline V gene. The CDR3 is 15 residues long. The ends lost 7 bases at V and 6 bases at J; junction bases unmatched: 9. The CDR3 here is CASMGSAGGNSPLHF. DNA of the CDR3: TGTGCCAGCATGGGATCGGCAGGGGGTAATTCACCCCTCCACTTT.

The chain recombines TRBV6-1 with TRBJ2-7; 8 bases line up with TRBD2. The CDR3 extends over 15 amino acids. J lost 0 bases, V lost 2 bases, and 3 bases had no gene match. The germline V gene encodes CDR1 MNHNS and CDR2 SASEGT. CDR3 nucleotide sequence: TGTGCCAGCAGTGAACTAGCGGGTAGCTCCTACGAGCAGTACGTC. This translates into CASSELAGSSYEQYV.

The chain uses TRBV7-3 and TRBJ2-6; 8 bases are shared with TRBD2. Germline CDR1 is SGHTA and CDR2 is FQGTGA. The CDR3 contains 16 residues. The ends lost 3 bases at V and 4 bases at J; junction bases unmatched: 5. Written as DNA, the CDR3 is TGTGCCAGCAGCTTGGCGGGGGGTACCGGGGCCAACGTCCTGACTTTC. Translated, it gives CASSLAGGTGANVLTF.

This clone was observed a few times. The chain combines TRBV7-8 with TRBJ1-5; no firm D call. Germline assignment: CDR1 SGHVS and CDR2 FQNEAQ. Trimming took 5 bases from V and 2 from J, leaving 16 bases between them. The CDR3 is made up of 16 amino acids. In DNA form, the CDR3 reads TGTGCCAGCAGCCTCGCGTTGAATCGGGGCAATCAGCCCCAGCATTTT. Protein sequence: CASSLALNRGNQPQHF.

CDR3 DNA sequence: TGTGCCATCAGTGAGTCGACTCGGGGGGGGACAGATACGCAGTATTTT. It is translated as CAISESTRGGTDTQYF. This rearrangement joins TRBV10-3 to TRBJ2-3; 8 bases agree with TRBD2. The CDR3 extends over 16 amino acids. In germline, CDR1 is ENHRY, CDR2 SYGVKD. The V and J ends lost 0 bases and 3 bases, in that order; junction bases with no gene match: 5.

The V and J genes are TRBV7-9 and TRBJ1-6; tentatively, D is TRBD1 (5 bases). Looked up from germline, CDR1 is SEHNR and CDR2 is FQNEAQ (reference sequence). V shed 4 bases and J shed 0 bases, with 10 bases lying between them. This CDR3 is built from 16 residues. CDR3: CASSSLTASYNSPLHF. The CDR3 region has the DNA TGTGCCAGCAGCTCCCTGACAGCCTCCTATAATTCACCCCTCCACTTT.

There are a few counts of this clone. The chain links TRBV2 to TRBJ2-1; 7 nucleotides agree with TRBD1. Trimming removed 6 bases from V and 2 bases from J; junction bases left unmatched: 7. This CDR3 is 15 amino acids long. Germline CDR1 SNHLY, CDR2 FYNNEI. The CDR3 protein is CASRAQGLTYNEQFF. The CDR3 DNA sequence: TGTGCCAGCAGGGCACAGGGGTTAACCTACAATGAGCAGTTCTTC.

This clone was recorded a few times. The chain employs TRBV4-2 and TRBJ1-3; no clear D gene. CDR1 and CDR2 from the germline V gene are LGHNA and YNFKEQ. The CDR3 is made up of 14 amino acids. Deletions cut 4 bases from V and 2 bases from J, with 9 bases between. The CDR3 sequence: CASSPREAGNTIYF. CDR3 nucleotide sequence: TGTGCCAGCAGCCCTCGGGAGGCTGGAAACACCATATATTTT.